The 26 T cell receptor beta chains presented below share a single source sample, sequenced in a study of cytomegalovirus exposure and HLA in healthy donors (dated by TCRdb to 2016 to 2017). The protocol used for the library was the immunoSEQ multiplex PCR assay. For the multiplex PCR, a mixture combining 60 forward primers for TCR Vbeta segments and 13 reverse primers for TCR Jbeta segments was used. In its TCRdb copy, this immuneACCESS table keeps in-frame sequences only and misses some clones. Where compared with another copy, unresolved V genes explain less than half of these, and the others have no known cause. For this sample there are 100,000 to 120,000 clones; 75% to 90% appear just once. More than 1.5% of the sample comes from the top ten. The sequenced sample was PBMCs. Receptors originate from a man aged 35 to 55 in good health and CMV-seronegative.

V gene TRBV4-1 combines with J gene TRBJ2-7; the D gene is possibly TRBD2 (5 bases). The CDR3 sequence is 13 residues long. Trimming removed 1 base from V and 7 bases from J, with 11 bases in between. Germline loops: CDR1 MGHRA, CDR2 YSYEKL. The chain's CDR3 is CASSQGWRGEQYF. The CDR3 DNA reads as TGCGCCAGCAGCCAAGGCTGGAGAGGGGAGCAGTACTTC.

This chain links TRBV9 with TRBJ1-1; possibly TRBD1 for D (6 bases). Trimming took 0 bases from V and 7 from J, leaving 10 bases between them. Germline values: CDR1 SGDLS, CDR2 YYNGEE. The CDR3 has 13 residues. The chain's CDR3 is CASSVEQGHEAFF. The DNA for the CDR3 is TGTGCCAGCAGCGTAGAACAGGGCCATGAAGCTTTCTTT.

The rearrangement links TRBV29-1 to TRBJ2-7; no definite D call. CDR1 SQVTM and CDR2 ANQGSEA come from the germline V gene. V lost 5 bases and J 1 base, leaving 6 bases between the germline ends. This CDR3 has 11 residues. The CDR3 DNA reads TGCAGCGTTCGAACTTCCTACGAGCAGTACTTC. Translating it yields CSVRTSYEQYF.

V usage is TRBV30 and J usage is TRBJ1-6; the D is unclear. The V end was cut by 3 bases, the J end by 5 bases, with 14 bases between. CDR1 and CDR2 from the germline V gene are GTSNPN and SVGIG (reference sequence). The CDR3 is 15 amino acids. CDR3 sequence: CAWRARRSNNSPLHF. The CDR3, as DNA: TGTGCCTGGAGAGCTCGCAGGTCCAATAATTCACCCCTCCACTTT. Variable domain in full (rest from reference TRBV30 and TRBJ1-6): SQTIHQWPATLVQPVGSPLSLECTVEGTSNPNLYWYRQAAGRGLQLLFYSVGIGQISSEVPQNLSASRPQDRQFILSSKKLLLSDSGFYLCAWRARRSNNSPLHFGNGTRLTVT.

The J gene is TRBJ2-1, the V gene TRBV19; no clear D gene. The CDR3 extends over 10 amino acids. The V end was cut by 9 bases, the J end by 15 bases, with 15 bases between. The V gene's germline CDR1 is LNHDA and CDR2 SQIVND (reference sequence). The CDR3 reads CARACSGRFF. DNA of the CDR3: TGTGCCAGGGCTTGTAGTGGGCGGTTCTTC.

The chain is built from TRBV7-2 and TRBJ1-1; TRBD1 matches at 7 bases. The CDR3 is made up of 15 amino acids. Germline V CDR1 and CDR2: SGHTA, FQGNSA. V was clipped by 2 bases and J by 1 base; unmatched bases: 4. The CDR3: CASSLMAGGNTEAFF. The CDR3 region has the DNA TGTGCCAGCAGCTTAATGGCAGGGGGGAACACTGAAGCTTTCTTT.

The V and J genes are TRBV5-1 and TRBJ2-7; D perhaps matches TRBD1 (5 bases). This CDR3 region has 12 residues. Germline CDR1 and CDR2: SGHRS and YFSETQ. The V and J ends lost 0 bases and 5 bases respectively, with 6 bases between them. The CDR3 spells CASSLEGNEQYF. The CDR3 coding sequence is TGCGCCAGCAGCTTGGAGGGGAACGAGCAGTACTTC. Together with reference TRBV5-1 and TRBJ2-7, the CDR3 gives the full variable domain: KAGVTQTPRYLIKTRGQQVTLSCSPISGHRSVSWYQQTPGQGLQFLFEYFSETQRNKGNFPGRFSGRQFSNSRSEMNVSTLELGDSALYLCASSLEGNEQYFGPGTRLTVT.

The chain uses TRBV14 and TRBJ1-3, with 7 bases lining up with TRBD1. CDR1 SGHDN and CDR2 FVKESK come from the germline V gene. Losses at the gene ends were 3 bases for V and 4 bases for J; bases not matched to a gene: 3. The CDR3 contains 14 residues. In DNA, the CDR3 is TGTGCCAGCAGCCATTCAGGGGGAGGAAACACCATATATTTT. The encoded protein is CASSHSGGGNTIYF.

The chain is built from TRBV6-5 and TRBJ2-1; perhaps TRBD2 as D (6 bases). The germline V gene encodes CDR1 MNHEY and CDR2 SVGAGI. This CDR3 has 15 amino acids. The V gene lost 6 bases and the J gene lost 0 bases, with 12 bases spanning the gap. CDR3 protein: CASRGGLHSYNEQFF. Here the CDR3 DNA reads TGTGCCAGCAGGGGAGGACTCCACTCCTACAATGAGCAGTTCTTC.

CDR3 amino acids: CASSRQGRTEAFF. The CDR3, as DNA: TGTGCCAGCAGCCGTCAGGGAAGGACTGAAGCTTTCTTT. The rearrangement links TRBV5-8 to TRBJ1-1; D might be TRBD1 (5 bases). Germline CDR1 and CDR2: SGHTS and YDEGEE. V shed 4 bases and J shed 5 bases, with 12 bases lying between them. CDR3 length: 13 amino acids.

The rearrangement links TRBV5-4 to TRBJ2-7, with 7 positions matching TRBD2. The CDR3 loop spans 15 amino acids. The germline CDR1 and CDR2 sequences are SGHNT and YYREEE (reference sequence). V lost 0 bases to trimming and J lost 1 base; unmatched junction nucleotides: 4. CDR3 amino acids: CASSLAGGGSYEQYF. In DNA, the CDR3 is TGTGCCAGCAGCTTGGCGGGCGGGGGTTCCTACGAGCAGTACTTC. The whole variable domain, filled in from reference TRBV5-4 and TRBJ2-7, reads ETGVTQSPTHLIKTRGQQVTLRCSSQSGHNTVSWYQQALGQGPQFIFQYYREEENGRGNFPPRFSGLQFPNYSSELNVNALELDDSALYLCASSLAGGGSYEQYFGPGTRLTVT.

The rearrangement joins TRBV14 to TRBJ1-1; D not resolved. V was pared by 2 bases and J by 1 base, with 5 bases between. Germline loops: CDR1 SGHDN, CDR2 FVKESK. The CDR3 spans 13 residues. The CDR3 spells CASSQWQNTEAFF. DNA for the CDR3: TGTGCCAGCAGCCAATGGCAGAACACTGAAGCTTTCTTT.

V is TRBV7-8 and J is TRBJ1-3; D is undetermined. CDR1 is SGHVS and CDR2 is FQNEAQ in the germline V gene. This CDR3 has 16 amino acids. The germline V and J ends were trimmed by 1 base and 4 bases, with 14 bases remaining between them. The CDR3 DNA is TGTGCCAGCAGCTTAGATCCGGTTTCGATAGGAAACACCATATATTTT. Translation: CASSLDPVSIGNTIYF.

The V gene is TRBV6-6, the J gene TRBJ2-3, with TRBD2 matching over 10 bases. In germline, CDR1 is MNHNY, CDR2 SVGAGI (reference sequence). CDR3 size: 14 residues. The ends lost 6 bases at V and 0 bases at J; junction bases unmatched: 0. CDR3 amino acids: CASRTSGSTDTQYF. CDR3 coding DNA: TGTGCCAGCAGGACTAGCGGGAGCACAGATACGCAGTATTTT.

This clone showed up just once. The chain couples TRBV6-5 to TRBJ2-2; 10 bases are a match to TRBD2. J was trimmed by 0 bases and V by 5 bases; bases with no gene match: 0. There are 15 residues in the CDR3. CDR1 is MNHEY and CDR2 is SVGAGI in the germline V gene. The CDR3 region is CASSGLAANTGELFF. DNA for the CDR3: TGTGCCAGCAGTGGACTAGCGGCGAACACCGGGGAGCTGTTTTTT.

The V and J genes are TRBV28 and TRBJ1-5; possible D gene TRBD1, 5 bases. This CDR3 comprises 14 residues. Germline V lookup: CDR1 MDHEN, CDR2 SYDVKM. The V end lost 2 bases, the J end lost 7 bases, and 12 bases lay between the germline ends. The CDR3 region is CASSLGSGNQPQHF. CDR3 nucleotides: TGTGCCAGCAGTTTAGGATCAGGGAACCAGCCCCAGCATTTT.

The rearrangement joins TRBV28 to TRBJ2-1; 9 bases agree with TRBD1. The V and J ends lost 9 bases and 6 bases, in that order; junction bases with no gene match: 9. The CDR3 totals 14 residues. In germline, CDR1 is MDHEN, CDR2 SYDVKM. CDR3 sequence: CASLRDRVINEQFF. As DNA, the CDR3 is TGTGCCAGTCTCCGGGACAGGGTAATCAATGAGCAGTTCTTC.

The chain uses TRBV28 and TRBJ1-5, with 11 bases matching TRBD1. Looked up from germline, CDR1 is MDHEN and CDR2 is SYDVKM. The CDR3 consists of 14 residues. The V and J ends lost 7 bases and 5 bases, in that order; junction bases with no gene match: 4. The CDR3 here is CASTGQGGYQPQHF. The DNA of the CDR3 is TGTGCCAGCACGGGACAGGGGGGGTATCAGCCCCAGCATTTT.

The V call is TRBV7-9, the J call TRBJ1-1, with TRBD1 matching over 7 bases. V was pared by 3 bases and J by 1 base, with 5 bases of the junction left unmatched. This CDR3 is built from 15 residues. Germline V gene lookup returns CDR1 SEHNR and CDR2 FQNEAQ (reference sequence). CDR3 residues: CASSFTGASNTEAFF. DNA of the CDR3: TGTGCCAGCAGCTTCACAGGGGCCTCGAACACTGAAGCTTTCTTT.

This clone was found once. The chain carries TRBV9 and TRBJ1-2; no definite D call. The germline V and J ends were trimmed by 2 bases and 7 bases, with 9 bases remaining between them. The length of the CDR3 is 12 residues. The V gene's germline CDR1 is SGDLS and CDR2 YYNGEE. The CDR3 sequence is CASSVSGGGYTF. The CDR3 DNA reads TGTGCCAGCAGCGTCAGTGGCGGTGGCTACACCTTC.

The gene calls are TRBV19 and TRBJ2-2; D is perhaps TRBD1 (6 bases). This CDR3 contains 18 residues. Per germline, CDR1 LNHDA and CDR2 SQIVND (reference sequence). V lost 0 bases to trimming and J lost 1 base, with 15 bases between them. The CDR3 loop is CASSIDQAGTKNTGELFF. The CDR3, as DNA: TGTGCCAGTAGTATAGATCAAGCCGGGACAAAGAACACCGGGGAGCTGTTTTTT.

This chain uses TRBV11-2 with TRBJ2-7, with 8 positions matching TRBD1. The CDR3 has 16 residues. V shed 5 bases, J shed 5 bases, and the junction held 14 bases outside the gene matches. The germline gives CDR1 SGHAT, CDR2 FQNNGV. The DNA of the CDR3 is TGTGCCAGCAGCCTCCATCCTGACAGGGGAGTCCACGAGCAGTACTTC. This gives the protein CASSLHPDRGVHEQYF.

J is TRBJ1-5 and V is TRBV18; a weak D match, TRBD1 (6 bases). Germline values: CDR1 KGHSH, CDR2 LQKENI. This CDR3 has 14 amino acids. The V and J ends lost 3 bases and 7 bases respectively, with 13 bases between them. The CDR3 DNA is TGTGCCAGCTCACCTGAGACGACAGGACAGCCCCAGCATTTT. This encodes CASSPETTGQPQHF.

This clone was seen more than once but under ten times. CDR3 bases: TGTGCCAGTAGCGTTACAGGGAGTAATGATGAAAAACTGTTTTTT. Amino acid sequence: CASSVTGSNDEKLFF. The chain employs TRBV28 and TRBJ1-4, with D possibly TRBD1 on 6 matching bases. The germline gives CDR1 MDHEN, CDR2 SYDVKM. The V end was cut by 9 bases, the J end by 6 bases, with 20 bases between. The CDR3 covers 15 residues.

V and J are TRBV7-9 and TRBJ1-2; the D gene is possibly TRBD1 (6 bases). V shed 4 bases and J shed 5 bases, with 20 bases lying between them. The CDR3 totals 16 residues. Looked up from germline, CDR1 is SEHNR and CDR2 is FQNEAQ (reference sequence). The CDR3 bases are TGTGCCAGCAGCTCTACGGGACATGGTTTACAATATGGCTACACCTTC. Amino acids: CASSSTGHGLQYGYTF. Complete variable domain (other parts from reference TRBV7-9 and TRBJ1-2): DTGVSQNPRHKITKRGQNVTFRCDPISEHNRLYWYRQTLGQGPEFLTYFQNEAQLEKSRLLSDRFSAERPKGSFSTLEIQRTEQGDSAMYLCASSSTGHGLQYGYTFGSGTRLTVV.

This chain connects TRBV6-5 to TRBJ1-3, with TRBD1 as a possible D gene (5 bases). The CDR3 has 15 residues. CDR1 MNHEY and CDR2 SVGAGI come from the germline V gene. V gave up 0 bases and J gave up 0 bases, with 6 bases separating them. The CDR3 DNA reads TGTGCCAGCAGTTACTCGACAGTCTCTGGAAACACCATATATTTT. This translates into CASSYSTVSGNTIYF.